The rows below give T cell receptor beta chains drawn from one sample of a study of blood T cell repertoires in COVID-19. The table came from immunoSEQ multiplex PCR; TCRdb's copy has only in-frame clones and leaves some out. Here the sample spans over 250,000 clones, 87% being singletons. Sequencing was done on a sample of peripheral blood. Receptors were obtained from a woman in her forties who had recovered from COVID-19. The CDR3 runs from the conserved cysteine through the conserved F or W. Where a row states a size, it is once, few, many or the class of an expanded clone; other rows omit it.

TRBV4-1	TRBJ1-5	few	CASSQRRDRVKQPQHF
TRBV7-2	TRBJ2-1	-	CASSITGGTYNEQFF
TRBV6-5	TRBJ1-2	-	CASSYSATENYGYTF
TRBV10-3	TRBJ1-4	-	CAISGRGRTNEKLFF
TRBV5-6	TRBJ1-1	once	CASSLISGPGRAFF
TRBV11-2	TRBJ2-1	-	CASSLGNNEQFF
TRBV27	TRBJ2-5	-	CASSPSPGTGGLRAQYF
TRBV2	TRBJ1-2	-	CASSDLPRSNYGYTF
TRBV25-1	TRBJ2-3	-	CASSDRVTDTQYF
TRBV13	TRBJ1-1	-	CASSRIRAEAFF
TRBV7-7	TRBJ2-5	-	CASSRLASGGHRETQYF
TRBV5-4	TRBJ2-3	-	CASSLGASGVDTQYF
TRBV7-2	TRBJ2-5	-	CASSLGDMNRQETQYF
TRBV4-3	TRBJ1-3	-	CASSPQMTGTGNTIYF
TRBV7-9	TRBJ2-2	-	CASSERGGDGELFF
TRBV19	TRBJ1-6	-	CASSMEGGWGNSPLHF
TRBV7-2	TRBJ1-2	-	CASSLYLGQTYGYTF
TRBV5-6	TRBJ2-5	-	CASSLLSRSLQETQYF
TRBV6-5	TRBJ1-4	-	CASSLDRGGSEKLFF
TRBV6-2/TRBV6-3	TRBJ1-5	-	CASSHPLHMRPDRGENQPQHF
TRBV23-1	TRBJ1-1	-	CASSQSPKRGQPEAFF
TRBV7-6	TRBJ2-1	-	CATTGTSGNNEQFF
TRBV15	TRBJ1-2	-	CATSRGQGVDYTF
TRBV5-1	TRBJ1-6	-	CASSSYRDNSPLHF
TRBV3-1/TRBV3-2	TRBJ2-7	-	CASSQTTVGYEQYF
TRBV2	TRBJ2-7	-	CASSEAGAPSSYEQYF
TRBV19	TRBJ1-1	-	CASSIHSPTTEAFF
TRBV4-3	TRBJ1-2	-	CASSWGPYGYTF
TRBV5-1	TRBJ1-5	-	CASSLGQGQGQPQHF
TRBV25-1	TRBJ1-4	-	CASRGSKGDNEKLFF
TRBV25-1	TRBJ2-7	-	CASSAFRDEQYF
TRBV12-3/TRBV12-4	TRBJ2-5	-	CASSLRETQYF
TRBV30	TRBJ1-2	-	CAWSVTEGGGGYTF
TRBV18	TRBJ1-1	-	CASSPSQGMNTEAFF
TRBV25-1	TRBJ2-1	-	CASSLNEQFF
TRBV2	TRBJ1-5	-	CASGGTGYNQPQHF
TRBV19	TRBJ2-5	-	CASRRTGSVGETQYF
TRBV5-5	TRBJ2-3	-	CASSSDGGFSTDTQYF
TRBV5-4	TRBJ2-3	-	CASSLRLAGGADTQYF
TRBV10-1	TRBJ2-1	-	CASSEAPPSSSYNEQFF
TRBV24-1	TRBJ2-1	once	CATSYGGDEQFF
TRBV6-2/TRBV6-3	TRBJ1-6	-	CASSPQLTGNSPLHF
TRBV10-2	TRBJ2-7	-	CASSLRQHNYEQYF
TRBV4-3	TRBJ2-2	-	CASSPDLGGDTTGELFF
TRBV23-1	TRBJ2-7	-	CASSQRRTGGLEQYF
TRBV4-2	TRBJ1-2	many	CASSLGGKEGYTF